A single sample gave rise to the 11 T cell receptor beta chains below, sequenced in a study of CD8+ T cells in alopecia areata. In each case, RNA was isolated and then reverse transcribed into cDNA as the sequencing template. Produced via immunoSEQ multiplex PCR; TCRdb's table is partial and in-frame only. The sample lists roughly 170,000 clones, about 63% occurring once. Source: CD4+ T cells sorted from blood, taken at week 0. The origin of the receptors is a human donor with alopecia areata.

The V and J genes are TRBV7-2 and TRBJ1-2; TRBD1 matches 8 bases. The CDR3 length is 17 residues. J was trimmed by 3 bases and V by 5 bases; bases with no gene match: 14. Per the germline V gene, CDR1 is SGHTA and CDR2 is FQGNSA. The CDR3 sequence: CASSGGQGGSGYYGYTF. As DNA, the CDR3 is TGTGCCAGCAGCGGAGGACAGGGTGGTTCTGGGTACTATGGCTACACCTTC.

Only a few counts were recorded for this clone. The chain combines TRBV7-8 with TRBJ2-1; D possibly uses TRBD1 or TRBD2 (5 bases each). The CDR3 covers 17 residues. CDR1 SGHVS and CDR2 FQNEAQ come from the germline V gene. V was cut by 4 bases and J by 4 bases, with 20 bases left in between. The CDR3 sequence is CASSSRFQGEGYNEQFF. CDR3 in DNA: TGTGCCAGCAGCTCTAGATTTCAGGGTGAGGGATACAATGAGCAGTTCTTC.

The V call is TRBV28, the J call TRBJ1-5; tentative D call: TRBD1 (5 bases). Trimming left V 4 bases short and J 5 bases short, with 21 bases between. This CDR3 contains 17 residues. CDR1 and CDR2 (germline): MDHEN, SYDVKM. The DNA of the CDR3 is TGTGCCAGCAGTTCTCGACCTTACCAGGGAGGACATCAGCCCCAGCATTTT. The encoded protein is CASSSRPYQGGHQPQHF. The complete variable domain, with remaining parts taken from reference TRBV28 and TRBJ1-5, reads DVKVTQSSRYLVKRTGEKVFLECVQDMDHENMFWYRQDPGLGLRLIYFSYDVKMKEKGDIPEGYSVSREKKERFSLILESASTNQTSMYLCASSSRPYQGGHQPQHFGDGTRLSIL.

V is TRBV18 and J is TRBJ2-7; D uncertain. Germline V CDR1 and CDR2: KGHSH, LQKENI. V was cut by 8 bases and J by 4 bases, with 3 bases left in between. CDR3 length: 9 residues. The CDR3 bases are TGTGCCAGCCGTTACGAGCAGTACTTC. Translated: CASRYEQYF.

This sequence joins TRBV29-1 and TRBJ1-4; TRBD1 matches at 8 bases. Germline V CDR1 and CDR2: SQVTM, ANQGSEA. This CDR3 has 12 amino acids. Trimming cost V 4 bases and J 8 bases; bases outside gene matches: 3. The CDR3 DNA sequence: TGCAGCGTTGGTGGGACAGGAGAAAAACTGTTTTTT. Translation gives CSVGGTGEKLFF. Supplemented by reference TRBV29-1 and TRBJ1-4, the full variable domain reads SAVISQKPSRDICQRGTSLTIQCQVDSQVTMMFWYRQQPGQSLTLIATANQGSEATYESGFVIDKFPISRPNLTFSTLTVSNMSPEDSSIYLCSVGGTGEKLFFGSGTQLSVL.

The rearrangement links TRBV5-1 to TRBJ2-5, with a tentative D call TRBD2 (6 bases). The CDR3 contains 14 residues. Trimming cost V 3 bases and J 1 base, with 10 bases left between them. CDR1 is SGHRS and CDR2 is YFSETQ in the germline V gene. This chain's CDR3 is CASSYGAGQETQYF. As DNA, the CDR3 is TGCGCCAGCAGCTACGGAGCGGGCCAAGAGACCCAGTACTTC.

This clone was picked up many times. This chain joins TRBV5-6 and TRBJ2-1; a weak D match, TRBD2 (6 bases). Trimming removed 7 bases at V and 4 bases at J, with 18 bases between. CDR3 length: 15 amino acids. In germline, CDR1 is SGHDT, CDR2 YYEEEE. CDR3 in amino acids: CASQRGTVVYNEQFF. The CDR3 DNA sequence: TGTGCCAGCCAACGGGGGACTGTAGTTTACAATGAGCAGTTCTTC.

CDR3 protein: CASRDRADSPLHF. For the CDR3, the DNA is TGTGCCAGCCGGGACAGGGCCGATTCACCCCTCCACTTT. The V call is TRBV2, the J call TRBJ1-6; TRBD1 aligns across 9 bases. Germline CDR1 SNHLY, CDR2 FYNNEI. The CDR3 consists of 13 residues. V shed 8 bases, J shed 8 bases, and the junction held 4 bases outside the gene matches.

This clone showed up just a few times. The chain recombines TRBV5-1 with TRBJ1-3, with no clear D. The CDR3 spans 15 residues. Germline lookup yields CDR1 SGHRS and CDR2 YFSETQ. Trimming took 1 base from V and 0 from J, leaving 8 bases between them. The CDR3 DNA reads TGCGCCAGCAGCTTGTCAGGAGGCTCTGGAAACACCATATATTTT. It is translated as CASSLSGGSGNTIYF.

This clone was counted between two and nine times. The chain combines TRBV7-9 with TRBJ2-5, with D unclear. Germline V lookup: CDR1 SEHNR, CDR2 FQNEAQ (reference sequence). The CDR3 covers 12 residues. Trimming removed 3 bases at V and 6 bases at J, with 8 bases between. The CDR3 loop reads CASSLTPQTQYF. The CDR3 coding sequence is TGTGCCAGCAGCTTGACACCTCAGACCCAGTACTTC.

The chain combines TRBV7-3 with TRBJ1-3; TRBD1 is a possible D gene (5 bases). Looked up from germline, CDR1 is SGHTA and CDR2 is FQGTGA. Trimming shortened V by 5 bases and J by 0 bases, and 11 bases separated the two germline ends. There are 15 residues in the CDR3. The CDR3 region is CASSAGRSSGNTIYF. CDR3 DNA: TGTGCCAGCAGCGCGGGACGGAGCTCTGGAAACACCATATATTTT.